Listed below are T cell receptor beta chains from one sample, sequenced in a study of PD-1 blockade in classical Hodgkin lymphoma. This table comes from immunoSEQ multiplex PCR, and its TCRdb copy is limited to in-frame clones, with some not included. This table has about 20,000 clones, around 76% appearing once. This specimen was peripheral blood mononuclear cells (PBMCs), taken before the fourth cycle of nivolumab. The receptors originated from a human donor with classical Hodgkin lymphoma. Each CDR3 is given with its conserved first and last residue. The order of the fields is CDR3 length, J gene, clone size, D gene, V gene, CDR3 DNA, CDR3 protein. A D gene is named only where the DNA matches it firmly. The size of a clone is reported for some rows only, either as once, few or many, or as a class for expanded clones.

>13|TRBJ2-5|few|TRBD2|TRBV10-2
TGCGCCAGCAGCCCGGGGGGGGGCGAGACCCAGTACTTC
CASSPGGGETQYF
>12|TRBJ1-1|.|.|TRBV5-1
TGCGCCAGCGGGGGACGGAACACTGAAGCTTTCTTT
CASGGRNTEAFF
>15|TRBJ2-1|.|.|TRBV27
TGTGCCAGCAGCTCCCCCTCGAGCTCCTACAATGAGCAGTTCTTC
CASSSPSSSYNEQFF
>15|TRBJ2-1|.|TRBD1|TRBV18
TGTGCCAGCTCACCAAACAGGGGACAGTACAATGAGCAGTTCTTC
CASSPNRGQYNEQFF
>14|TRBJ2-1|.|.|TRBV4-1
TGCGCCAGCAGCCCAGATCCCACCTACAATGAGCAGTTCTTC
CASSPDPTYNEQFF
>13|TRBJ1-1|once|.|TRBV2
TGTGCCAGCACTACGACCTTGAACACTGAAGCTTTCTTT
CASTTTLNTEAFF
>14|TRBJ1-3|.|.|TRBV6-6
TGTGCCAGCAGTCCAGGGGCTTCTGGAAACACCATATATTTT
CASSPGASGNTIYF
>13|TRBJ2-3|few|.|TRBV7-3
TGTGCCAGCAGCCGAGCTGTCGGCGATACGCAGTATTTT
CASSRAVGDTQYF
>15|TRBJ2-1|.|.|TRBV7-2
TGTGCCAGCAGCCTAAGTGGCCTACTTGGCAATGAGCAGTTCTTC
CASSLSGLLGNEQFF
>14|TRBJ2-7|.|TRBD1|TRBV19
TGTGCCAGTAGTAACAGGGGACCGACCTACGAGCAGTACTTC
CASSNRGPTYEQYF
>14|TRBJ1-1|.|.|TRBV28
TGTGCCAGCAGTCCCCCCATGGTGAACACTGAAGCTTTCTTT
CASSPPMVNTEAFF
>16|TRBJ1-3|few|.|TRBV15
TGTGCCACCAGCAGAGCGACAGGCGTCTCTGGAAACACCATATATTTT
CATSRATGVSGNTIYF
>13|TRBJ2-5|.|.|TRBV29-1
TGCAGCGTTGTAGGGGGGGGGCAAGAGACCCAGTACTTC
CSVVGGGQETQYF
>10|TRBJ1-1|.|.|TRBV28
TGTGCCAGCAGGAGGACTGAAGCTTTCTTT
CASRRTEAFF
>13|TRBJ2-7|once|.|TRBV15
TGTGCCACCAGCAGGGACATAGGCTACGAGCAGTACTTC
CATSRDIGYEQYF
>12|TRBJ1-1|few|TRBD1|TRBV6-5
TGTGCCAGCAGTAACAGGGGGGGGGTGGCTTTCTTT
CASSNRGGVAFF
>17|TRBJ2-2|.|.|TRBV18
TGTGCCAGCTCACCACGGGCTGGCGTGACGAACACCGGGGAGCTGTTTTTT
CASSPRAGVTNTGELFF
>18|TRBJ1-1|.|TRBD1|TRBV7-8
TGTGCCAGCAGCTTACCGGGACAGGGGCCCCTTATGAACACTGAAGCTTTCTTT
CASSLPGQGPLMNTEAFF
>11|TRBJ2-1|few|.|TRBV6-6
TGTGCCAGCCCCACTAGCAATGAGCAGTTCTTC
CASPTSNEQFF
>15|TRBJ2-7|few|TRBD1|TRBV6-6
TGTGCCAGCAGCGACGGACAGGATACCTTCTACGAGCAGTACTTC
CASSDGQDTFYEQYF
>16|TRBJ2-7|.|TRBD2|TRBV14
TGTGCCAGCAGCCCCTTACTAGCGGGAGTACGTGACGAGCAGTACTTC
CASSPLLAGVRDEQYF
>13|TRBJ1-1|.|.|TRBV19
TGTGCCAGTAGTATAGGGAAGAACACTGAAGCTTTCTTT
CASSIGKNTEAFF
>13|TRBJ2-2|few|.|TRBV19
TGTGCCAGTAGTTACCTTAACGCCGGGGAGCTGTTTTTT
CASSYLNAGELFF
>18|TRBJ2-1|once|TRBD2|TRBV13
TGTGCCAGCAGCTTAAGTCGGGCCCTAGCGGGGGACTACAATGAGCAGTTCTTC
CASSLSRALAGDYNEQFF
>15|TRBJ2-2|.|.|TRBV18
TGTGCCAGCTCATTCCTCAACACCAACACCGGGGAGCTGTTTTTT
CASSFLNTNTGELFF
>14|TRBJ2-3|.|TRBD2|TRBV14
TGTGCCAGCAGCCAGGCGGGAGGGCTGGATACGCAGTATTTT
CASSQAGGLDTQYF
>16|TRBJ2-6|.|TRBD2|TRBV4-3
TGCGCCAGCAGCCAAGAGTCAGCGGGGGGGGCCAACGTCCTGACTTTC
CASSQESAGGANVLTF
>12|TRBJ1-2|.|.|TRBV6-6
TGTGCCAGCAGTTCGCTCTCCTATGGCTACACCTTC
CASSSLSYGYTF
>14|TRBJ2-7|.|.|TRBV6-5
TGTGCCAGCAGTTACAGGGCGGGGAGCTACGAGCAGTACTTC
CASSYRAGSYEQYF
>14|TRBJ2-7|.|TRBD1|TRBV28
TGTGCCAGCAGTTTTGGGGACAGGGTCGGCGAGCAGTACTTC
CASSFGDRVGEQYF
>14|TRBJ2-2|once|.|TRBV6-6
TGTGCCAGCACCCACGGTGGGAACACCGGGGAGCTGTTTTTT
CASTHGGNTGELFF
>13|TRBJ1-1|.|.|TRBV5-4
TGTGCCAGCAGTGGATCGTCAGAAACTGAAGCTTTCTTT
CASSGSSETEAFF
>13|TRBJ1-1|.|TRBD1|TRBV2
TGTGCCACCAGGGGGGTGTCGAACACTGAAGCTTTCTTT
CATRGVSNTEAFF
>15|TRBJ2-1|.|.|TRBV6-5
TGTGCCAGCAGTTACCTGGGTACTAGTCCCAGTGAGCAGTTCTTC
CASSYLGTSPSEQFF
>14|TRBJ1-4|.|.|TRBV4-1
TGCGCCAGCAGCCCAGTATTGGGGGGTGAAAAACTGTTTTTT
CASSPVLGGEKLFF